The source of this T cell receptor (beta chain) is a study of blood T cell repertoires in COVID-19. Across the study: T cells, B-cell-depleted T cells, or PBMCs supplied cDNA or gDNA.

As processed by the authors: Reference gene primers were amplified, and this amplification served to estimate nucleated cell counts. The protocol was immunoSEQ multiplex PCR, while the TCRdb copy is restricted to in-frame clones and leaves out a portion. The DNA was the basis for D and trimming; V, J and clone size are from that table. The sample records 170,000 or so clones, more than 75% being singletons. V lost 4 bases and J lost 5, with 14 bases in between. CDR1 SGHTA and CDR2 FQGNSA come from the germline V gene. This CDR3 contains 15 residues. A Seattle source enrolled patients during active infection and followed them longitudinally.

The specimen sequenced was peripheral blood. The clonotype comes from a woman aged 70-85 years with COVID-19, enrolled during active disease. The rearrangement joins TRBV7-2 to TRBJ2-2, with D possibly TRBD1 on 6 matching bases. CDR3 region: CASSSSTGLTGELFF. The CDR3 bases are TGTGCCAGCAGCTCGTCGACAGGTTTGACCGGGGAGCTGTTTTTT.